This paragraph covers one T cell receptor (beta chain) sequence. What this receptor recognizes is not known. No base quality information exists; no much larger clone differs at one position. Library construction relied on 5' RACE. Reads for this sample came from an Illumina HiSeq 2000. Template switching introduced a universal primer binding site; the final cDNA contained a unique molecular identifier, enabling accurate counting of TCR cDNA molecules. Specific primers in the conserved constant-segment region were used to synthesize first-strand cDNA for the TCR alpha and beta chains. To control for contamination, every cDNA library carried two barcodes: a SMART-Mk sample barcode plus Illumina barcodes. TruSeq adapter sequences and Illumina sample barcodes were added in two successive PCR steps. TCR alpha and beta cDNA libraries were sequenced on the Illumina HiSeq platform with custom primers. Per the authors' processing: Unique molecular identifiers were extracted from raw reads with MiGEC, and CDR3 positions were determined with MiXCR. For each individual, recombination models were inferred using an EM algorithm with the repgenHMM and IGoR tools. Shared clonotypes were analyzed with the tcR package in R, and sharing was normalized by the product of cloneset sizes. Out-of-frame nonproductive sequences were analyzed to study raw recombination free of thymic and clonal selection effects. The raw public data were reprocessed by TCRdb itself: fastp quality trimming at Q25, MiXCR clonotype calling, in-frame beta chains only. Every entry covers one CDR3 protein and lists the most common genes and DNA from its rows. The V and J calls here are based on TCRdb, not the publication. This sample lists roughly 260,000 distinct CDR3 sequences; around an eighth were detected once. Around 8.3% of the sample goes to the ten largest clones.

These data originate in a study of identical twins (TCRdb year 2016). With respect to the entire study: To test whether fetal clonotypes persist, the study used deep sequencing on TCR alpha and beta repertoires from monozygotic twins, unrelated adults of various ages, and cord blood. To rule out contamination, replicate twin experiments were performed at different times with different library preparation protocols.

Results and caveats for the whole study, not just this receptor: In monozygotic twins, out-of-frame TCR alpha sharing was systematically underestimated by recombination models, although the models agreed with sharing between unrelated individuals. Fewer insertions were carried by abundant cord blood beta clonotypes; a weaker similar trend was observed in young adult naive repertoires, while no such trend was observed in memory repertoires. Invariant T cells such as MAIT and iNKT could partly confound zero-insertion analyses, although diverse VJ usage argued against such confounding for most clonotypes. The excess sharing between twins in beta out-of-frame sequences was weaker because fewer shared sequences reduced the signal-to-noise ratio. Conclusions relied on cross-sectional statistical analysis, since the same donors could not be followed over many years. Compared with coincidental sharing between unrelated individuals, out-of-frame TCR alpha sequences shared between twins showed an excess of sequences with low generation probability.

Every donor was a healthy Caucasian. Miltenyi CD45RO+ enrichment and human naive T-cell isolation kits were used to isolate memory (CD45RO+) and naive T cells from PBMC. This clonotype originated in a woman under 30 in good health. Sequencing was carried out using memory (CD45RO+) T cells sorted from blood. The cell subset or site label, as the study defines it: CD45RO+ enriched T cells.

The nucleotides are TGTGCCAGCAGCTTACAGGGGACGGCCACTGAAGCTTTCTTT. It encodes CASSLQGTATEAFF. The rearranged chain carries TRBV7-9 and TRBJ1-1, and the D gene may be TRBD1, 6 bases matching. V sheds 2 bases and J sheds 4 bases, leaving 11 bases between their ends. Sequences SEHNR (CDR1) and FQNEAQ (CDR2) are obtained from the germline V gene (reference sequence). CDR3 length: 14 amino acids, cysteine to phenylalanine. Only the CDR3 DNA stays, 42 bases, in frame from base 1.